A selection of T cell receptor beta chains follows, all from one sample in a study of T cells expressing NK-cell markers. TCRdb reprocessed the 5' RACE reads; each CDR3 protein has one entry and no DNA is given. This sample's table has approximately 110,000 distinct CDR3 sequences. Sequencing was performed on blood T cells: a sorted CD56 or NKG2C T cell subset, CD4+ or CD8+ T cells, or bulk PBMC T cells (not recorded which). Source of these receptors: a woman between 18 and 70 years old in good health. The CDR3 runs from the conserved cysteine through the conserved F or W. Each record gives: J gene, V gene, CDR3 protein.

TRBJ2-7,TRBV27,CASSLSTSGSDEQYF
TRBJ2-3,TRBV7-8,CASSFVGITDTQYF
TRBJ2-1,TRBV4-3,CASSQNNRDYSYNEQFF
TRBJ1-1,TRBV5-6,CASSLRGTEAFF
TRBJ2-1,TRBV19,CATRGAYNEQFF
TRBJ2-1,TRBV12-3/TRBV12-4,CASSLGILGQFF
TRBJ1-6,TRBV28,CASSPRTGTSPLHF
TRBJ2-6,TRBV20-1,CSAREETGIPGVLTF
TRBJ2-2,TRBV4-1,CASSQDWVAGGPNTGELFF
TRBJ2-1,TRBV19,CASTPGGSYDNEQFF
TRBJ2-3,TRBV20-1,CSARVLLAGVAQYF
TRBJ1-2,TRBV11-2,CASSSKSSGNRYTF
TRBJ1-5,TRBV12-3/TRBV12-4,CASRSSGQLRNQPQHF
TRBJ2-3,TRBV4-1,CASSQAHTDTQYF
TRBJ1-3,TRBV28,CASSFGRSSGNTIYF
TRBJ2-5,TRBV5-1,CASSSPLQQETQYF
TRBJ2-1,TRBV6-1,CASSEGAYNEQFF
TRBJ2-3,TRBV27,CASSHYPPGTGGRDTQYF
TRBJ2-1,TRBV5-6,CASSPPAPTVDEQFF
TRBJ2-7,TRBV9,CASSAGTVAYEQYF
TRBJ1-1,TRBV11-2,CASSFQGATEAFF
TRBJ2-5,TRBV29-1,CSVGGRGQETQYF
TRBJ2-4,TRBV7-9,CASSTGLADIKNIQYF
TRBJ1-4,TRBV7-2,CASSSLNEKLFF
TRBJ2-2,TRBV29-1,CSVEGLAGGGELFF
TRBJ2-2,TRBV11-2,CASSVGLSLTGELFF
TRBJ1-1,TRBV14,CASSFAGANTEAFF
TRBJ2-5,TRBV6-2/TRBV6-3,CASGLVLQETQYF
TRBJ2-2,TRBV19,CASSSGQYTGELFF
TRBJ2-7,TRBV19,CASSIPGLAGAYEQYF
TRBJ2-7,TRBV12-3/TRBV12-4,CASREGANEQYF
TRBJ1-6,TRBV7-9,CASSHNPGIYNSPLHF
TRBJ1-3,TRBV20-1,CSATPGQGVNTIYF
TRBJ1-2,TRBV29-1,CSVEDRDPGYTF
TRBJ2-2,TRBV5-4,CASSPGLASGELFF
TRBJ1-5,TRBV20-1,CSASIFGQNQPQHF
TRBJ1-3,TRBV6-1,CATGNKAGNTIYF
TRBJ2-1,TRBV7-9,CASSLSLGPYNEQFF
TRBJ2-4,TRBV27,CASSLLAGRGIQYF
TRBJ1-5,TRBV19,CASRGGPLYQPQHF
TRBJ1-5,TRBV20-1,CSARDRGFSNQPQHF
TRBJ1-4,TRBV12-3/TRBV12-4,CASSLAQGGYEKLFF
TRBJ2-3,TRBV6-1,CASSPDHTDTQYF
TRBJ2-3,TRBV2,CASSDSGRGADTQYF
TRBJ2-7,TRBV7-9,CASSKHREGPYEQYF
TRBJ1-1,TRBV2,CAIGRGSNTEAFF
TRBJ2-7,TRBV28,CASSWDNREQYF
TRBJ2-1,TRBV20-1,CSARETKGLDEQFF